Below, 32 T cell receptor beta chains from the same sample are listed, as sequenced in a study of cytomegalovirus exposure and HLA in healthy donors. The PCR had 60 Vbeta and 13 Jbeta primers. Only in-frame clones appear in the TCRdb table, and some are missing; sequencing was by immunoSEQ multiplex PCR. The data contain 100,000 to 150,000 clones, roughly a tenth of them singletons. Sequenced material: PBMCs. Receptors were obtained from a woman between 18 and 29 years old in good health and CMV-seropositive.

As to this clone: The junction shows a germline mismatch at one end, possibly a read error. The chain links TRBV2 to TRBJ2-1, with no clear D. Germline V gives CDR1 SNHLY, CDR2 FYNNEI. This CDR3 is 11 amino acids long. The CDR3 DNA is TGTGCCAGCACCTACTACGATGAGCAGTTCTTC. Encoded protein: CASTYYDEQFF.

This clone has more than one count but fewer than ten. The chain is built from TRBV7-2 and TRBJ2-1, with 8 nucleotides matching TRBD1. Germline V lookup: CDR1 SGHTA, CDR2 FQGNSA. J was trimmed by 9 bases and V by 1 base; bases with no gene match: 11. The CDR3 has 16 amino acids. In DNA form, the CDR3 reads TGTGCCAGCAGCTTAGGGGCAAGACAGGGGTTTGGTGAGCAGTTCTTC. Its protein product is CASSLGARQGFGEQFF. The whole variable domain, filled in from reference TRBV7-2 and TRBJ2-1, reads GAGVSQSPSNKVTEKGKDVELRCDPISGHTALYWYRQSLGQGLEFLIYFQGNSAPDKSGLPSDRFSAERTGGSVSTLTIQRTQQEDSAVYLCASSLGARQGFGEQFFGPGTRLTVL.

This chain connects TRBV11-2 to TRBJ1-1; the match to TRBD1 covers 7 bases. This CDR3 is 19 amino acids long. With 1 base clipped from V and 2 bases from J, the junction kept 16 bases outside the gene matches. Germline V gene sequence: CDR1 SGHAT, CDR2 FQNNGV. The CDR3 DNA sequence: TGTGCCAGCAGCTTAGTAGGTGGGACAGCAAGTAATCAAAACACTGAAGCTTTCTTT. Translating it yields CASSLVGGTASNQNTEAFF. The full variable domain, with the rest looked up from reference TRBV11-2 and TRBJ1-1, is EAGVAQSPRYKIIEKRQSVAFWCNPISGHATLYWYQQILGQGPKLLIQFQNNGVVDDSQLPKDRFSAERLKGVDSTLKIQPAKLEDSAVYLCASSLVGGTASNQNTEAFFGQGTRLTVV.

Many counts were recorded for this clone. The chain is built from TRBV10-3 and TRBJ1-5, with D possibly TRBD1 on 5 matching bases. Trimming removed 3 bases at V and 5 bases at J, with 17 bases between. The germline V gene encodes CDR1 ENHRY and CDR2 SYGVKD. CDR3 size: 16 residues. The DNA of the CDR3 is TGTGCCATCAGTGACATTGGCGGGGGACCCGATCAGCCCCAGCATTTT. It translates to CAISDIGGGPDQPQHF.

The chain recombines TRBV20-1 with TRBJ1-1, with D possibly matching TRBD1 (6 bases). V was shortened by 6 bases and J by 8 bases, with 10 bases between the two germline ends. Germline V gene lookup returns CDR1 DFQATT and CDR2 SNEGSKA (reference sequence). The CDR3 runs 10 residues. For the CDR3, the DNA is TGCAGTGCCACCACAGGGGAAGCTTTCTTT. This encodes CSATTGEAFF.

There are a few counts of this clone. The V gene is TRBV28, the J gene TRBJ1-5, with D perhaps matching TRBD1 (5 bases). Germline values: CDR1 MDHEN, CDR2 SYDVKM. Trimming pared 5 bases from V and 3 bases from J, leaving 11 bases between. The CDR3 has 14 amino acids. CDR3 in DNA: TGTGCCAGCAGTCTAAGGACACACAATCAGCCCCAGCATTTT. Protein product: CASSLRTHNQPQHF.

The rearrangement links TRBV18 to TRBJ2-7; the D gene is possibly TRBD1 (6 bases). The V and J ends lost 3 bases and 2 bases respectively, with 17 bases between them. This CDR3 has 16 residues. Germline assignment: CDR1 KGHSH and CDR2 LQKENI. CDR3 nucleotide sequence: TGTGCCAGCTCACCGAAGAGCCGGGACACCACCTACGAGCAGTACTTC. Its protein product is CASSPKSRDTTYEQYF. The whole variable domain, filled in from reference TRBV18 and TRBJ2-7, reads NAGVMQNPRHLVRRRGQEARLRCSPMKGHSHVYWYRQLPEEGLKFMVYLQKENIIDESGMPKERFSAEFPKEGPSILRIQQVVRGDSAAYFCASSPKSRDTTYEQYFGPGTRLTVT.

The J gene is TRBJ2-2, the V gene TRBV2; D may be TRBD1 (8 bases). V lost 8 bases to trimming and J lost 7 bases, with 20 bases between them. The CDR3 is 15 amino acids. The germline gives CDR1 SNHLY, CDR2 FYNNEI. In DNA form, the CDR3 reads TGTGCCAGCGGACCCAGGACAGGGAGGGTCGGGGAGCTGTTTTTT. Its translation: CASGPRTGRVGELFF.

V gene TRBV6-1 combines with J gene TRBJ2-7; no clear D. Trimming took off 4 bases at V and 1 base at J, with 20 bases between the two ends. This CDR3 has 17 amino acids. CDR1 and CDR2 from the germline V gene are MNHNS and SASEGT. The DNA of the CDR3 is TGTGCCAGCAGTGGCCGCCCAGCGACCAAGGTTTCCTACGAGCAGTACTTC. Translated: CASSGRPATKVSYEQYF.

CDR3 in amino acids: CASRGTSGRTPYNEQFF. The CDR3 DNA reads TGTGCCAGCAGGGGGACTAGCGGGAGAACCCCCTACAATGAGCAGTTCTTC. The chain employs TRBV2 and TRBJ2-1; 14 bases align to TRBD2. This CDR3 region has 17 residues. Germline CDR1 is SNHLY and CDR2 is FYNNEI. Germline trimming cut 6 bases from V and 2 bases from J; bases unmatched to any gene: 6.

This clone was counted a few times. The chain has TRBV2 and TRBJ1-5; the D is unclear. The V and J ends lost 9 bases and 5 bases respectively, with 14 bases between them. The CDR3 contains 13 residues. Germline values: CDR1 SNHLY, CDR2 FYNNEI. The CDR3 DNA sequence: TGTGCCAGTGTGAGGGTTCGCGATCAGCCCCAGCATTTT. This sequence encodes CASVRVRDQPQHF. Full variable domain (missing parts from reference TRBV2 and TRBJ1-5): EPEVTQTPSHQVTQMGQEVILRCVPISNHLYFYWYRQILGQKVEFLVSFYNNEISEKSEIFDDQFSVERPDGSNFTLKIRSTKLEDSAMYFCASVRVRDQPQHFGDGTRLSIL.

The V call is TRBV6-5, the J call TRBJ2-5, with D tentatively TRBD2 (6 bases). V gave up 0 bases and J gave up 5 bases, with 13 bases separating them. This CDR3 has 15 amino acids. Germline CDR1 is MNHEY and CDR2 is SVGAGI. This CDR3 is CASSYSLAEEETQYF. Here the CDR3 DNA reads TGTGCCAGCAGTTACTCGTTAGCGGAAGAGGAGACCCAGTACTTC.

There are a few counts of this clone. This chain uses TRBV6-5 with TRBJ2-3, with D unresolved. The CDR3 is 12 residues long. Per germline, CDR1 MNHEY and CDR2 SVGAGI. Trimming pared 6 bases from V and 0 bases from J, leaving 4 bases between. The CDR3 spells CASRTSTDTQYF. The CDR3 DNA reads TGTGCCAGCAGGACAAGCACAGATACGCAGTATTTT.

A few counts support this clone. V gene TRBV25-1 combines with J gene TRBJ1-1; D is unclear. Trimming pared 4 bases from V and 7 bases from J, leaving 10 bases between. This CDR3 is built from 12 residues. The germline gives CDR1 MGHDK, CDR2 SYGVNS. The CDR3: CASSGGIGEAFF. The CDR3 DNA follows: TGTGCCAGCAGTGGAGGGATAGGTGAAGCTTTCTTT. The full variable domain, its missing parts supplied by reference TRBV25-1 and TRBJ1-1, is EADIYQTPRYLVIGTGKKITLECSQTMGHDKMYWYQQDPGMELHLIHYSYGVNSTEKGDLSSESTVSRIRTEHFPLTLESARPSHTSQYLCASSGGIGEAFFGQGTRLTVV.

This chain links TRBV6-9 with TRBJ2-7; the D gene is possibly TRBD1 (7 bases). The CDR3 sequence is 15 residues long. V lost 7 bases to trimming and J lost 5 bases, with 21 bases between them. Per the germline V gene, CDR1 is MNHGY and CDR2 is SVAAGI. The CDR3 region is CASTIRGTAFHEQYF. The CDR3 region has the DNA TGTGCCAGCACCATACGCGGGACAGCCTTCCACGAGCAGTACTTC.

The V call is TRBV28, the J call TRBJ2-1, with D possibly TRBD2 on 5 matching bases. There are 16 residues in the CDR3. V was pared by 7 bases and J by 3 bases, with 19 bases between. The germline CDR1 and CDR2 sequences are MDHEN and SYDVKM. This chain's CDR3 is CASMGWGESDYNEQFF. The CDR3 DNA sequence: TGTGCCAGCATGGGGTGGGGAGAGTCAGACTACAATGAGCAGTTCTTC.

J is TRBJ2-7 and V is TRBV5-1; 7 positions match TRBD2. Per germline, CDR1 SGHRS and CDR2 YFSETQ. V dropped 4 bases and J dropped 4; count of bases not matched to a gene: 11. The CDR3 extends over 15 amino acids. The CDR3 reads CASSPAAGELYEQYF. CDR3 sequence (DNA): TGCGCCAGCAGCCCGGCGGCGGGAGAGCTTTACGAGCAGTACTTC.

Notes on this clone: Distinct nucleotide sequences in the sample also encode this CDR3. The gene calls are TRBV29-1 and TRBJ2-3; D possibly corresponds to TRBD2 (6 bases). V lost 4 bases and J 3 bases, leaving 11 bases between the germline ends. Germline lookup yields CDR1 SQVTM and CDR2 ANQGSEA. This CDR3 contains 13 residues. CDR3 sequence (DNA): TGCAGCGTTGTGCGGGGACCAACAGATACGCAGTATTTT. Protein sequence: CSVVRGPTDTQYF.

There are a few counts of this clone. The rearrangement links TRBV5-1 to TRBJ2-7, with 14 bases aligning to TRBD2. V shed 0 bases, J shed 6 bases, and the junction held 5 bases outside the gene matches. Germline V gene sequence: CDR1 SGHRS, CDR2 YFSETQ. This CDR3 is 16 amino acids long. CDR3 nucleotide sequence: TGCGCCAGCAGCTTGGCTCGGACTAGCGGGAGGTTCGAGCAGTACTTC. Amino acid sequence: CASSLARTSGRFEQYF.

V is TRBV6-5 and J is TRBJ1-3, with TRBD1 identical over 8 bases. Trimming removed 6 bases from V and 3 bases from J; junction bases left unmatched: 1. Germline V gene data show CDR1 as MNHEY and CDR2 as SVGAGI. This CDR3 is 13 amino acids long. The CDR3 DNA reads as TGTGCCAGCAGAACAGGGGGTGGAAACACCATATATTTT. Its translation: CASRTGGGNTIYF.

The chain combines TRBV15 with TRBJ2-7; the match to TRBD2 covers 12 bases. The CDR3 has 15 residues. Trimming cost V 9 bases and J 2 bases; bases outside gene matches: 8. Germline CDR1 LNHNV, CDR2 YYDKDF (reference sequence). The CDR3 protein is CATSGLAGDTYEQYF. Here the CDR3 DNA reads TGTGCCACTTCGGGACTAGCGGGTGACACCTACGAGCAGTACTTC.

This clone was seen a handful of times. The chain has TRBV7-2 and TRBJ2-7; 12 positions match TRBD2. The CDR3 consists of 17 residues. Germline CDR1 and CDR2: SGHTA and FQGNSA. J lost 5 bases, V lost 4 bases, and 12 bases had no gene match. As DNA, the CDR3 is TGTGCCAGCAGCTCACGACTAGCGGGAGTCCAGGGCCACGAGCAGTACTTC. It encodes CASSSRLAGVQGHEQYF.

A few counts support this clone. This chain joins TRBV6-1 and TRBJ1-5, with D perhaps matching TRBD1 (6 bases). CDR1 is MNHNS and CDR2 is SASEGT in the germline V gene. The length of the CDR3 is 13 residues. With 3 bases removed from V and 15 bases from J, the gap between germline ends came to 18 bases. The CDR3 sequence: CASSDYQGWGGHF. CDR3 coding DNA: TGTGCCAGCAGTGACTATCAGGGGTGGGGGGGGCATTTT.

This clone was recorded a few times. This chain joins TRBV7-9 and TRBJ2-1, with D tentatively TRBD2 (6 bases). CDR3 length: 15 residues. Trimming left V 2 bases short and J 2 bases short, with 10 bases between. CDR1 is SEHNR, CDR2 FQNEAQ, per germline (reference sequence). CDR3 sequence: CASSLMLAPYNEQFF. The CDR3 DNA reads as TGTGCCAGCAGCTTAATGCTAGCGCCCTACAATGAGCAGTTCTTC. The complete variable domain, with remaining parts taken from reference TRBV7-9 and TRBJ2-1, reads DTGVSQNPRHKITKRGQNVTFRCDPISEHNRLYWYRQTLGQGPEFLTYFQNEAQLEKSRLLSDRFSAERPKGSFSTLEIQRTEQGDSAMYLCASSLMLAPYNEQFFGPGTRLTVL.

Only a few counts were recorded for this clone. Other nucleotide sequences from this sample produce the same CDR3. This CDR3 is CASSFRDTDYEQYF. CDR3 bases: TGTGCCAGCAGCTTTCGGGACACAGACTACGAGCAGTACTTC. V and J are TRBV5-6 and TRBJ2-7; D possibly corresponds to TRBD1 (6 bases). V was trimmed by 2 bases and J by 3 bases, leaving 12 bases between them. Germline values: CDR1 SGHDT, CDR2 YYEEEE. CDR3 length: 14 residues.

This sequence joins TRBV5-6 and TRBJ1-5; D is undetermined. Germline V gene sequence: CDR1 SGHDT, CDR2 YYEEEE. The ends were cut back, 3 bases at V and 5 bases at J, with 9 bases in the middle. This CDR3 is built from 13 residues. In DNA, the CDR3 is TGTGCCAGCAGCTCCACTTCCGATCAGCCCCAGCATTTT. Protein sequence: CASSSTSDQPQHF.

This clone turned up a few times. This chain uses TRBV7-2 with TRBJ2-1, with D tentatively TRBD2 (6 bases). The CDR3 totals 12 residues. V lost 5 bases and J 10 bases, leaving 12 bases between the germline ends. Germline V gives CDR1 SGHTA, CDR2 FQGNSA. This CDR3 is CASSPGSPEQFF. The CDR3, as DNA: TGTGCCAGCAGCCCCGGGAGCCCCGAGCAGTTCTTC. The whole variable domain, filled in from reference TRBV7-2 and TRBJ2-1, reads GAGVSQSPSNKVTEKGKDVELRCDPISGHTALYWYRQSLGQGLEFLIYFQGNSAPDKSGLPSDRFSAERTGGSVSTLTIQRTQQEDSAVYLCASSPGSPEQFFGPGTRLTVL.

This clone has just a few counts. This rearrangement joins TRBV7-2 to TRBJ1-5, with TRBD1 identical over 8 bases. This CDR3 comprises 16 residues. J was trimmed by 5 bases and V by 5 bases; bases with no gene match: 11. Germline V CDR1 and CDR2: SGHTA, FQGNSA. The CDR3 coding sequence is TGTGCCAGCAGCCCGGCCTTGGACAGGGTAGATCAGCCCCAGCATTTT. Translating it yields CASSPALDRVDQPQHF. Variable domain in full (rest from reference TRBV7-2 and TRBJ1-5): GAGVSQSPSNKVTEKGKDVELRCDPISGHTALYWYRQSLGQGLEFLIYFQGNSAPDKSGLPSDRFSAERTGGSVSTLTIQRTQQEDSAVYLCASSPALDRVDQPQHFGDGTRLSIL.

This clone was recorded many times. This rearrangement joins TRBV5-6 to TRBJ2-7; D may be TRBD1 (6 bases). V dropped 3 bases and J dropped 6 bases, with 19 bases sitting between them. Germline lookup yields CDR1 SGHDT and CDR2 YYEEEE. CDR3 length: 15 residues. Here the CDR3 reads CASSSSRFGTTEQYF. In DNA, the CDR3 is TGTGCCAGCAGCTCTAGTCGTTTCGGGACAACCGAGCAGTACTTC. The variable domain in full, completed from reference TRBV5-6 and TRBJ2-7, reads DAGVTQSPTHLIKTRGQQVTLRCSPKSGHDTVSWYQQALGQGPQFIFQYYEEEERQRGNFPDRFSGHQFPNYSSELNVNALLLGDSALYLCASSSSRFGTTEQYFGPGTRLTVT.

This clone was seen only a few times. The gene calls are TRBV2 and TRBJ1-1; D is uncertain. The CDR3 covers 14 residues. Germline values: CDR1 SNHLY, CDR2 FYNNEI. V shed 1 base and J shed 1 base, with 7 bases lying between them. CDR3 nucleotide sequence: TGTGCCAGCAGTGAAGACTTGTGGAACACTGAAGCTTTCTTT. It translates to CASSEDLWNTEAFF.

This clone showed up just a few times. The chain combines TRBV2 with TRBJ1-4; D uncertain. With 8 bases removed from V and 7 bases from J, the gap between germline ends came to 11 bases. CDR3 size: 12 residues. The germline CDR1 and CDR2 sequences are SNHLY and FYNNEI. This chain's CDR3 is CASGGGPEKLFF. CDR3 bases: TGTGCCAGCGGAGGAGGGCCTGAAAAACTGTTTTTT.

V usage is TRBV7-3 and J usage is TRBJ2-1, with TRBD2 matching over 10 bases. In germline, CDR1 is SGHTA, CDR2 FQGTGA. The CDR3 consists of 16 residues. V gave up 5 bases and J gave up 7 bases; unmatched junction bases: 11. The CDR3 reads CASSPNSPSGRNEQFF. CDR3 coding DNA: TGTGCCAGCAGCCCCAATTCGCCTAGCGGGAGAAATGAGCAGTTCTTC.